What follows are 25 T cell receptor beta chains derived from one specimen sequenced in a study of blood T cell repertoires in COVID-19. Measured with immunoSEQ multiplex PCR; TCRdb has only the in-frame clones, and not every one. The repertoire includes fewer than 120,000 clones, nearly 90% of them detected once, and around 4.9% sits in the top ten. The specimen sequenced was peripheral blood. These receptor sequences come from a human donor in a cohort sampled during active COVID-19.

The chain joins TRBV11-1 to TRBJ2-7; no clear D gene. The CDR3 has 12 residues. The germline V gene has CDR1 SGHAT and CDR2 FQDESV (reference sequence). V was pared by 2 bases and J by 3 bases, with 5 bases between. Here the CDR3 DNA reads TGTGCCAGCAGCTTAAACAACTACGAGCAGTACTTC. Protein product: CASSLNNYEQYF.

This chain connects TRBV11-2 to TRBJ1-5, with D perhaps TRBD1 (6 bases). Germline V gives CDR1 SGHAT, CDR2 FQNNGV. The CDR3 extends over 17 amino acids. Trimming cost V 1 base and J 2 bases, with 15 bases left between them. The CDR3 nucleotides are TGTGCCAGCAGCTTAGCAGCAGGGGCGAATGGCAATCAGCCCCAGCATTTT. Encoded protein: CASSLAAGANGNQPQHF.

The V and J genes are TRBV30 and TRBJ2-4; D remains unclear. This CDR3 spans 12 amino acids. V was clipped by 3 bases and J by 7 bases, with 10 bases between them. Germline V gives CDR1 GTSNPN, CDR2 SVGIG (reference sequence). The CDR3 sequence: CAWSKTSNIQYF. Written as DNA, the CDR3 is TGTGCCTGGAGCAAAACGAGCAACATTCAGTACTTC.

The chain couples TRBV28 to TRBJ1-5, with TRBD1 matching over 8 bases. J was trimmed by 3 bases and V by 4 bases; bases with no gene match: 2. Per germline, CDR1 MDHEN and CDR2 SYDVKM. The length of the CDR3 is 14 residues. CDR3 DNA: TGTGCCAGCAGTTGGACAGGGCCCAATCAGCCCCAGCATTTT. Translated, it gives CASSWTGPNQPQHF.

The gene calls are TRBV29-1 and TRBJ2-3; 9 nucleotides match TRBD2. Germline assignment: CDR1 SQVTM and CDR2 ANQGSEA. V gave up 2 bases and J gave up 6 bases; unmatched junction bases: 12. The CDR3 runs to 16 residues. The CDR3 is CSVEFGRGGLRDTQYF. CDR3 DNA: TGCAGCGTTGAATTTGGGCGGGGGGGCCTCCGGGATACGCAGTATTTT.

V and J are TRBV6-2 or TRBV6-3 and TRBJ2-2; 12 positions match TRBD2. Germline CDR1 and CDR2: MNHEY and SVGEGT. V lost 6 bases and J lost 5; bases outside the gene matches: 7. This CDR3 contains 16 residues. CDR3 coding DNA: TGTGCCAGCAGCAGACTAGCGGGAGATTCGACCGGGGAGCTGTTTTTT. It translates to CASSRLAGDSTGELFF.

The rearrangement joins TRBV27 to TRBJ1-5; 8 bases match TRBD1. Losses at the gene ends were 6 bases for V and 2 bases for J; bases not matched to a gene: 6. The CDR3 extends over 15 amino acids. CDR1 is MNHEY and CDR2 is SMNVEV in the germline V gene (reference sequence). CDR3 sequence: CASSTDRGGNQPQHF. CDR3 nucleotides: TGTGCCAGCAGCACTGACAGGGGAGGCAATCAGCCCCAGCATTTT.

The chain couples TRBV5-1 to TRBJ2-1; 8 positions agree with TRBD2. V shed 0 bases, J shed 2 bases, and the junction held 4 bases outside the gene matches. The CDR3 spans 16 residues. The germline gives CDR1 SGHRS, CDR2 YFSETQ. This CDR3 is CASSLVGAGAYNEQFF. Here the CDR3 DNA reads TGCGCCAGCAGCTTGGTGGGAGCGGGAGCCTACAATGAGCAGTTCTTC.

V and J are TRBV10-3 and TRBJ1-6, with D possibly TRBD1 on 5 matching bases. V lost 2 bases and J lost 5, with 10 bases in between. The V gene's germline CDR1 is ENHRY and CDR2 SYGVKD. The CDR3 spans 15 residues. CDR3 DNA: TGTGCCATCAGTGAGCAGGGTGCGGATAATTCACCCCTCCACTTT. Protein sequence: CAISEQGADNSPLHF.

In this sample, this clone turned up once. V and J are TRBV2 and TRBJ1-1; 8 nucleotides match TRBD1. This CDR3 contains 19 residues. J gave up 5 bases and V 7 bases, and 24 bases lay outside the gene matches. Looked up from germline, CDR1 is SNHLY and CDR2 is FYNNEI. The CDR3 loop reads CASMGDRPYPAGTYTEAFF. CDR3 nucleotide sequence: TGTGCCAGCATGGGGGACAGGCCGTACCCTGCCGGGACATATACTGAAGCTTTCTTT.

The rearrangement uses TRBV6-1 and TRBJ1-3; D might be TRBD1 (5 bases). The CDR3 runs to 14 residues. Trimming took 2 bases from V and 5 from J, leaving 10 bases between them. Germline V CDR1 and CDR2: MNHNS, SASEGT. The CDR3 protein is CASSELAGRNTIYF. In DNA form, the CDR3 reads TGTGCCAGCAGTGAACTCGCAGGGAGAAACACCATATATTTT.

The CDR3 bases are TGTGCCATCGGTCTAGCTGGGGATACGCAGTATTTT. Encoded protein: CAIGLAGDTQYF. The chain recombines TRBV10-3 with TRBJ2-3; perhaps TRBD2 as D (5 bases). Germline CDR1 ENHRY, CDR2 SYGVKD. This CDR3 contains 12 residues. V was pared by 8 bases and J by 6 bases, with 12 bases between.

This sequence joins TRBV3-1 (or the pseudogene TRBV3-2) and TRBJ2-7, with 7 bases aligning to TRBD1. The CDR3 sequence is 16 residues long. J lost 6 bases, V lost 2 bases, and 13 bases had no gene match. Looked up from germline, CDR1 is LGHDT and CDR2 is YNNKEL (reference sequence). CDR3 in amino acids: CASSQYGSQGVREQYF. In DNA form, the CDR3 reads TGTGCCAGCAGCCAATACGGCAGTCAGGGGGTTCGCGAGCAGTACTTC.

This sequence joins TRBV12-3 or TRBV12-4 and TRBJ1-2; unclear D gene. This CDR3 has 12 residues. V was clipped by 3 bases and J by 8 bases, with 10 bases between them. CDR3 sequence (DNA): TGTGCCAGCAGTTTTGGTCCGGAGGGCTACACCTTC. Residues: CASSFGPEGYTF.

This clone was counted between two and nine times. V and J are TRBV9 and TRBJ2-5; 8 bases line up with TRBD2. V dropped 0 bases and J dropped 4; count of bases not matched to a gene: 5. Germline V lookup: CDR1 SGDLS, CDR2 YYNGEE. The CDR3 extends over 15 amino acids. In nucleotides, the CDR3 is TGTGCCAGCAGCGTAGCAGCGGGGGTCGGAGAGACCCAGTACTTC. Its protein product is CASSVAAGVGETQYF.

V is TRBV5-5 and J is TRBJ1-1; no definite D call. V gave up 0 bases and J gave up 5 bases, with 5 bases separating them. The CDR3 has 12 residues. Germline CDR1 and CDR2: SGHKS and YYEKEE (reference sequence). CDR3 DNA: TGTGCCAGCAGCTTGGAACGGACTGAAGCTTTCTTT. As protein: CASSLERTEAFF.

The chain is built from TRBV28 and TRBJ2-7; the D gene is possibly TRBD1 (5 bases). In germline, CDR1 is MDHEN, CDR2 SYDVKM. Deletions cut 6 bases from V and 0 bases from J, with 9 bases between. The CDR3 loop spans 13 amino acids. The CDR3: CASSLGHSYEQYF. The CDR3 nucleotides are TGTGCCAGCAGCCTAGGACACTCCTACGAGCAGTACTTC.

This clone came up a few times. CDR3 nucleotide sequence: TGTGCCAGTAGGACAGGTTCCCTACCTGAAAAACTGTTTTTT. It encodes CASRTGSLPEKLFF. The chain combines TRBV19 with TRBJ1-4; D is possibly TRBD1 (6 bases). CDR1 is LNHDA, CDR2 SQIVND, per germline (reference sequence). The CDR3 runs to 14 residues. Trimming pared 6 bases from V and 7 bases from J, leaving 15 bases between. Full variable domain (rest looked up from reference TRBV19 and TRBJ1-4): DGGITQSPKYLFRKEGQNVTLSCEQNLNHDAMYWYRQDPGQGLRLIYYSQIVNDFQKGDIAEGYSVSREKKESFPLTVTSAQKNPTAFYLCASRTGSLPEKLFFGSGTQLSVL.

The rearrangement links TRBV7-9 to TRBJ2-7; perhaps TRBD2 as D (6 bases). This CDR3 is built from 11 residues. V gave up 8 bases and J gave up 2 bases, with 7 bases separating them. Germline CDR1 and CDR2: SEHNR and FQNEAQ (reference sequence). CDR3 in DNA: TGTGCCAGCCAGCGGGCCTACGAGCAGTACTTC. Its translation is CASQRAYEQYF.

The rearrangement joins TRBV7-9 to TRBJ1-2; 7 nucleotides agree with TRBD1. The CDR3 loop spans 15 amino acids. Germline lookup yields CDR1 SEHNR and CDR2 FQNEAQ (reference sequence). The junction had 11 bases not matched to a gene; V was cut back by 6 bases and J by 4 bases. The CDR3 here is CASSPTGTDPYGYTF. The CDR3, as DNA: TGTGCCAGCAGTCCAACCGGGACAGACCCCTATGGCTACACCTTC.

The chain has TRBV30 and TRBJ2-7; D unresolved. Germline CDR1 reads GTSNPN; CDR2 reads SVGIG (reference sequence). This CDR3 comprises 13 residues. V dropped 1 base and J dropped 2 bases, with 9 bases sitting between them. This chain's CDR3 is CAWSGLSAYEQYF. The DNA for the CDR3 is TGTGCCTGGAGTGGACTCTCCGCCTACGAGCAGTACTTC. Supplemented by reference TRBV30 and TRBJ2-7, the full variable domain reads SQTIHQWPATLVQPVGSPLSLECTVEGTSNPNLYWYRQAAGRGLQLLFYSVGIGQISSEVPQNLSASRPQDRQFILSSKKLLLSDSGFYLCAWSGLSAYEQYFGPGTRLTVT.

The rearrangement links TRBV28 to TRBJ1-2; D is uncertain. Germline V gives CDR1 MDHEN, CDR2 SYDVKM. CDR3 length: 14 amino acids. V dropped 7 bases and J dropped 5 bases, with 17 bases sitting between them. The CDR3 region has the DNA TGTGCCAGCATCCGACTCCGAGGTAGATATGGCTACACCTTC. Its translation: CASIRLRGRYGYTF.

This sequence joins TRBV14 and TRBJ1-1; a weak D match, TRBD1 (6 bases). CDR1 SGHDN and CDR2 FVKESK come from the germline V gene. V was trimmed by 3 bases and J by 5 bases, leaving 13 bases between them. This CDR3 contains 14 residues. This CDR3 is CASSHLLRGTEAFF. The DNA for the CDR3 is TGTGCCAGCAGCCACCTTTTAAGGGGGACTGAAGCTTTCTTT.

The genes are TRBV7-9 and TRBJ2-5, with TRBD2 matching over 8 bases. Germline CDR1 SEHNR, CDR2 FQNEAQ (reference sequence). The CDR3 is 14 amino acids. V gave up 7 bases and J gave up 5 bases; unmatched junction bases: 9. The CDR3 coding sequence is TGTGCCAGCACCCCCGGGGGGGGCGAGGAGACCCAGTACTTC. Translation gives CASTPGGGEETQYF.

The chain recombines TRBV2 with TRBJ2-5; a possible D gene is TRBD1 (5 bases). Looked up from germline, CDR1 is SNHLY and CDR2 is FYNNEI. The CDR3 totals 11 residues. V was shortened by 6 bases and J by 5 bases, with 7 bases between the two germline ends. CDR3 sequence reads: CASRTVETQYF. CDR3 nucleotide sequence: TGTGCCAGCAGGACAGTGGAGACCCAGTACTTC.